This TCR beta chain was obtained from a study of identical twins. Study-wide results and limits: Out-of-frame alpha sequences shared by twins showed excess low generation probability. Fewer insertions characterized abundant cord blood beta clonotypes, whereas memory repertoires showed none. The presence of invariant MAIT and iNKT cells could partly confound analyses of zero-insertion sequences.

Trimming removed 9 bases from V and 4 bases from J, with 12 bases in between. From germline, CDR1 is KGHDR and CDR2 SFDVKD. The CDR3 runs 13 residues. This clonotype has at least ten counts. Its antigen is unidentified. One entry per CDR3 protein results from TCRdb running MiXCR on the 5' RACE reads. This table holds 250,000 or so distinct CDR3 sequences, about 7% found once. These data also formed part of another study, on yellow fever vaccine responses in identical twins. That study adds: Vaccine T cell responses of twins reportedly seemed partly convergent and partly personalized.

V usage is TRBV24-1 and J usage is TRBJ1-5, with a possible D match to TRBD1 (6 bases). This clonotype was obtained from a young woman in good health. The sample was memory (CD45RO+) T cells sorted from blood. For the CDR3, the DNA is TGTGCCACCCAACGAGGGGGGAATCAGCCCCAGCATTTT. This translates into CATQRGGNQPQHF.